The 4 T cell receptor beta chains below were found in one sample sequenced in a study of T cell responses to AZD1222 COVID-19 vaccine. Profiling relied on immunoSEQ multiplex PCR, and the TCRdb table lists in-frame clones only, not all of them. The table records over 100,000 clones, approximately 85% of them present only once. This material consisted of peripheral blood, taken 28 days after the second dose of the MenACWY control vaccine. The receptors were sampled from an adult who received the MenACWY meningococcal vaccine as a control.

The chain has TRBV12-3 or TRBV12-4 and TRBJ2-7; weak D call: TRBD1 (5 bases). V was clipped by 6 bases and J by 2 bases, with 8 bases between them. The CDR3 is 12 residues long. The CDR3 nucleotides are TGTGCCAGCAGGCCGGACACCTACGAGCAGTACTTC. As protein: CASRPDTYEQYF.

The genes are TRBV12-3 or TRBV12-4 and TRBJ1-5; D unresolved. The V end was cut by 2 bases, the J end by 7 bases, with 9 bases between. The CDR3 is 13 amino acids. CDR3 region: CASSLQEGQPQHF. The CDR3 nucleotides are TGTGCCAGCAGTTTACAGGAGGGACAGCCCCAGCATTTT.

The J gene is TRBJ2-5, the V gene TRBV3-1 (or the pseudogene TRBV3-2), with 7 bases lining up with TRBD1. Germline CDR1 is LGHDT and CDR2 is YNNKEL (reference sequence). This CDR3 comprises 15 residues. V shed 5 bases, J shed 1 base, and the junction held 7 bases outside the gene matches. This chain's CDR3 is CASSTIGQAQETQYF. DNA for the CDR3: TGTGCCAGCAGCACAATAGGACAGGCCCAAGAGACCCAGTACTTC.

This sequence joins TRBV5-1 and TRBJ2-1; 7 positions match TRBD2. This CDR3 has 13 amino acids. V was clipped by 3 bases and J by 5 bases; unmatched bases: 2. Germline V lookup: CDR1 SGHRS, CDR2 YFSETQ. The CDR3 spells CASSYRGDNEQFF. The CDR3 coding sequence is TGCGCCAGCAGCTACCGGGGGGACAATGAGCAGTTCTTC.